This T cell receptor beta chain is drawn from a study of blood T cell repertoires in COVID-19. CDR3 length equals 14 residues. The J segment lost 8 bases and the V segment lost 3 bases, leaving 6 bases of the junction unmatched. Germline CDR1 and CDR2: SEHNR and FQNEAQ (reference sequence). Living in about two dozen US areas, the participants were between 18 and 89 years of age. Participants had their cohort set by participant-reported clinical history. Before being deemed recovered, Cohort 3 donors had two negative PCRs, clearance, or symptom resolution. In the study's own analysis: Reference gene primer amplification yielded estimated nucleated cell counts. Here immunoSEQ multiplex PCR was the method, and the copy in TCRdb shows in-frame clones only, minus some. That table is the source of V, J and clone size, and D and trimming were worked out from the DNA. The data hold 400,000 or so clones, with approximately 92% observed a single time.

The chain is built from TRBV7-9 and TRBJ2-1, with TRBD1 matching 8 bases. Sequencing was performed on PBMCs or T cells enriched from blood (not recorded which). The sequence was obtained from a man between 25 and 39 years old who had recovered from COVID-19. The CDR3 is CASSFLGQGHEQFF. The CDR3 coding sequence is TGTGCCAGCAGCTTCCTTGGACAGGGCCATGAGCAGTTCTTC. The entire variable domain, with the rest obtained from reference TRBV7-9 and TRBJ2-1, is as follows: DTGVSQNPRHKITKRGQNVTFRCDPISEHNRLYWYRQTLGQGPEFLTYFQNEAQLEKSRLLSDRFSAERPKGSFSTLEIQRTEQGDSAMYLCASSFLGQGHEQFFGPGTRLTVL.